The next 7 T cell receptor beta chains were all read from a single sample in a study of blood T cells in healthy people across ages. Then a second PCR, running about 6 to 11 cycles, was carried out with a sample-barcoded 5' primer and a J-beta primer mix. TCRdb called the 5' RACE reads again in MiXCR, with one record for every CDR3 protein. The top ten hold approximately 15% of the sample, which has 850,000 to 950,000 distinct CDR3 sequences, about 28% seen once. Sequencing was done on a sample of blood. These receptors were taken from a woman of 80 years or more in good health.

The CDR3 DNA reads as TGCGCCAGCAGCTTGGGCGGAGGGGGTGGCGGAGAAAAACTGTTTTTT. Protein sequence: CASSLGGGGGGEKLFF. The chain recombines TRBV5-1 with TRBJ1-4, with TRBD1 as a possible D gene (6 bases). This CDR3 contains 16 residues. The ends were cut back, 0 bases at V and 8 bases at J, with 17 bases in the middle. Germline V gene data show CDR1 as SGHRS and CDR2 as YFSETQ.

This clonotype was observed a few times. The rearrangement links TRBV10-3 to TRBJ1-2, with a tentative D call TRBD1 (6 bases). This CDR3 comprises 14 residues. The ends were cut back, 0 bases at V and 10 bases at J, with 15 bases in the middle. Germline assignment: CDR1 ENHRY and CDR2 SYGVKD. CDR3 DNA: TGTGCCATCAGTGAGTCGGGACAATCCCTACACTACACCTTC. Its protein is CAISESGQSLHYTF.

This clonotype was observed many times. The rearrangement uses TRBV7-9 and TRBJ2-7, with 9 positions matching TRBD1. CDR3 length equals 15 residues. V gave up 5 bases and J gave up 1 base; unmatched junction bases: 6. CDR1 is SEHNR and CDR2 is FQNEAQ in the germline V gene (reference sequence). The CDR3 here is CASSARTGVSYEQYF. The DNA of the CDR3 is TGTGCCAGCAGCGCCCGGACAGGGGTTTCCTACGAGCAGTACTTC.

The rearrangement uses TRBV6-2 or TRBV6-3 and TRBJ2-2; 12 positions match TRBD2. There are 17 residues in the CDR3. V shed 6 bases and J 1 base; nucleotides not matched to a gene: 6. Per the germline V gene, CDR1 is MNHEY and CDR2 is SVGEGT. In nucleotides, the CDR3 is TGTGCCAGCAGCCCCAGGACTAGCGGGGTGAACACCGGGGAGCTGTTTTTT. Translated, it gives CASSPRTSGVNTGELFF.

This clonotype was seen repeatedly, ten times or more. This rearrangement joins TRBV11-2 to TRBJ2-5, with a possible D match to TRBD1 (6 bases). V gave up 6 bases and J gave up 2 bases, with 13 bases separating them. There are 14 residues in the CDR3. CDR1 SGHAT and CDR2 FQNNGV come from the germline V gene. The CDR3 reads CASSITGTQETQYF. The CDR3 DNA is TGTGCCAGCAGTATCACCGGGACACAAGAGACCCAGTACTTC.

In its sample, this clonotype was seen a few times. V and J are TRBV20-1 and TRBJ2-2, with a weak D call TRBD1 (5 bases). Germline lookup yields CDR1 DFQATT and CDR2 SNEGSKA (reference sequence). The CDR3 totals 18 residues. V was cut by 0 bases and J by 0 bases, with 17 bases left in between. The CDR3 DNA reads TGCAGTGCTAGAGATCCCAAAAGGGGAAGTACGAACACCGGGGAGCTGTTTTTT. Amino acids: CSARDPKRGSTNTGELFF.

On this clonotype: This may arise from a read error, as a much more abundant clone is one base away. The CDR3 coding sequence is TGTGCCAGCAGGGCCGACATAGGGAACATTCAGTACTTC. Its translation is CASRADIGNIQYF. This chain uses TRBV2 with TRBJ2-5; D is undetermined. The closer fit of TRBJ2-4 to the DNA end suggests the J call may be wrong. Germline CDR1 and CDR2: SNHLY and FYNNEI. The CDR3 spans 13 residues.